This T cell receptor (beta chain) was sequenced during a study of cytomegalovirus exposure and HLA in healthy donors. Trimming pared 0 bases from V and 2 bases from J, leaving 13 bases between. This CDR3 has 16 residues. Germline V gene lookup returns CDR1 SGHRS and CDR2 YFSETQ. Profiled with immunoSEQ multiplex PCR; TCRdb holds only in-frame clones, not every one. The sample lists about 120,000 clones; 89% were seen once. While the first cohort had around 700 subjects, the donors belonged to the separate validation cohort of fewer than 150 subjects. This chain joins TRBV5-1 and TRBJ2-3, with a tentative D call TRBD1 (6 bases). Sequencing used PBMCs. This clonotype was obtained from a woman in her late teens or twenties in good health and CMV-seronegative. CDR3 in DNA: TGCGCCAGCAGCTTGGCGGTTGGGGGCCTCACAGATACGCAGTATTTT. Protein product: CASSLAVGGLTDTQYF.